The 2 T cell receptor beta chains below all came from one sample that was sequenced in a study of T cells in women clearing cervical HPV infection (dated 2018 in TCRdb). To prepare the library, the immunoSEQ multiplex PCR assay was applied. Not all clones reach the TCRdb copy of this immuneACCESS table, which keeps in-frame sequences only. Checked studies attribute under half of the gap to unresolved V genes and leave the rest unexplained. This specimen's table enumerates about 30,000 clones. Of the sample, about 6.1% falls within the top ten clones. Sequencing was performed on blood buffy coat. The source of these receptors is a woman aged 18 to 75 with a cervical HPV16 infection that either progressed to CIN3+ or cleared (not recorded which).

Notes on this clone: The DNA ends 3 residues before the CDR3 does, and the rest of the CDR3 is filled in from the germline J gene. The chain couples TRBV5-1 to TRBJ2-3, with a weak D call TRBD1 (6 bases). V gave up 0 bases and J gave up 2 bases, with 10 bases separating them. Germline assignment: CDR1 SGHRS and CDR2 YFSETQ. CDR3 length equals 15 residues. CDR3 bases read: TGCGCCAGCAGCTTGGGGACAGATACCACAGATACG. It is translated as CASSLGTDTTDT. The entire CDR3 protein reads CASSLGTDTTDTQYF.

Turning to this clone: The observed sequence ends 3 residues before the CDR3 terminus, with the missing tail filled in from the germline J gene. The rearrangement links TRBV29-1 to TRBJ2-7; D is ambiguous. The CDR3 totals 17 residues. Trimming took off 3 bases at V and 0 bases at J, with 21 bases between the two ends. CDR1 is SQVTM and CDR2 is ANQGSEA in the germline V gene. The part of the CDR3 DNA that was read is TGCAGCGTTGAGTCTACCATTTCCAGGATCTCCTCCTACGAG. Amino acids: CSVESTISRISSYE. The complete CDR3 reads CSVESTISRISSYEQYF.